This is a list of T cell receptor beta chains from one sample in a study of blood T cell repertoires in COVID-19. Clones were sequenced by immunoSEQ multiplex PCR, and TCRdb holds only the in-frame ones, with some missing. The sample records approximately 270,000 clones, approximately 85% being singletons. Sequencing was performed on PBMCs or T cells enriched from blood (not recorded which). The receptors here all came from a woman aged 30 to 39 who had recovered from COVID-19. Each CDR3 is given with its conserved first and last residue.

j_call v_call cdr3_aa
TRBJ1-2 TRBV6-4 CASSHQGNRAGYTF
TRBJ2-1 TRBV11-3 CASSLRHGTGLYNEQFF
TRBJ1-6 TRBV28 CASSYTTGAGDSPLHF
TRBJ1-3 TRBV9 CASSVGPGISGNTIYF
TRBJ2-3 TRBV29-1 CSVDGQGTDTQYF
TRBJ1-5 TRBV30 CAWSRPPGLGQPQHF
TRBJ2-2 TRBV11-2 CASSFLLSGTGELFF
TRBJ1-5 TRBV15 CATSRGFREGQPQHF
TRBJ1-6 TRBV28 CASSPTGEYSPLHF
TRBJ2-2 TRBV24-1 CATASSGAGELFF
TRBJ2-1 TRBV7-9 CASSAIGAGAQFF
TRBJ2-1 TRBV5-6 CASSFLVEQFF
TRBJ2-5 TRBV28 CASSRGWGKETQYF
TRBJ2-3 TRBV19 CASSIRGRGTQYF
TRBJ1-6 TRBV11-2 CASSLGDRNSPLHF
TRBJ2-7 TRBV28 CASRGRTGNDEQYF
TRBJ1-6 TRBV7-3 CASSKRDRLNSPLHF
TRBJ1-2 TRBV7-2 CASSYPAGGGYGYTF
TRBJ2-3 TRBV4-2 CASSQEIRLAITDTQYF
TRBJ2-1 TRBV5-1 CASSQRLAERNEQFF